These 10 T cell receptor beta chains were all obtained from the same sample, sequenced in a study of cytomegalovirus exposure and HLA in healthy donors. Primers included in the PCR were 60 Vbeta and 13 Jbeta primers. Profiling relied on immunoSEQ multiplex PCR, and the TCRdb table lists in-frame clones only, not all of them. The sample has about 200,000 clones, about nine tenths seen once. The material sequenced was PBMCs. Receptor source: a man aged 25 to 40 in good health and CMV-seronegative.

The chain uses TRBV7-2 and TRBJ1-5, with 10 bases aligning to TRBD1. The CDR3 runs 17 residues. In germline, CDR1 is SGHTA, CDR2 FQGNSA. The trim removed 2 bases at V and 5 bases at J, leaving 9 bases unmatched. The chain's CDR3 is CASSLRRGQGSHQPQHF. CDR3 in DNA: TGTGCCAGCAGCTTACGTCGGGGACAGGGGTCCCATCAGCCCCAGCATTTT.

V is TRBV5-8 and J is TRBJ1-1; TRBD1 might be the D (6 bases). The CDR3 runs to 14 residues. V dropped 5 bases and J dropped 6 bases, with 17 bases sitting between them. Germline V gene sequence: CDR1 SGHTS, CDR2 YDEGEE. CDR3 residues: CASRHRVERAEAFF. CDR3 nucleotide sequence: TGTGCCAGCAGACACAGGGTCGAAAGGGCTGAAGCTTTCTTT. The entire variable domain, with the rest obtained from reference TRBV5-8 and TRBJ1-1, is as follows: EAGVTQSPTHLIKTRGQQATLRCSPISGHTSVYWYQQALGLGLQFLLWYDEGEERNRGNFPPRFSGRQFPNYSSELNVNALELEDSALYLCASRHRVERAEAFFGQGTRLTVV.

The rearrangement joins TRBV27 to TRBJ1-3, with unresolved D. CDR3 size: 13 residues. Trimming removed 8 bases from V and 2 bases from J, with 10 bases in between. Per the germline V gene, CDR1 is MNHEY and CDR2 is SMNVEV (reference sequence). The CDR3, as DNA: TGTGCCAGCGGAGCGGGGACTGGAAACACCATATATTTT. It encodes CASGAGTGNTIYF.

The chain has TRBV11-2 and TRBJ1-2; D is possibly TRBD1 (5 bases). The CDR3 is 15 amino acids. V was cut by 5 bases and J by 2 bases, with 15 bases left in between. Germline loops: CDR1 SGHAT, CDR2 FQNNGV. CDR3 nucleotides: TGTGCCAGCAGCCATCCCTTAGCAGGGAACTATGGCTACACCTTC. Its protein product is CASSHPLAGNYGYTF.

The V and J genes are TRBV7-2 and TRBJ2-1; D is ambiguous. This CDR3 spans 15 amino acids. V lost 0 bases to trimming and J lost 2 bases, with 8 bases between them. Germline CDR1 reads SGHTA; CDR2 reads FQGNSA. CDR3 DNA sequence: TGTGCCAGCAGCTTAGCCCAGGTTACCTACAATGAGCAGTTCTTC. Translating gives CASSLAQVTYNEQFF.

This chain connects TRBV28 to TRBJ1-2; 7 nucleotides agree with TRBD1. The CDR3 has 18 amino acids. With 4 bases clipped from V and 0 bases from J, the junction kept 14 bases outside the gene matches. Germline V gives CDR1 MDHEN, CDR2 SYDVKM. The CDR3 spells CASSSMDRLPGANYGYTF. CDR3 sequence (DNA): TGTGCCAGCAGTTCCATGGACAGGCTGCCGGGGGCTAACTATGGCTACACCTTC.

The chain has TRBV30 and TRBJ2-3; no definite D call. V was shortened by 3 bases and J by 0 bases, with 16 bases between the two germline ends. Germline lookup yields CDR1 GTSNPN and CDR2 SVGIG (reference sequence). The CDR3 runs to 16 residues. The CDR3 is CAWSLSTGRSTDTQYF. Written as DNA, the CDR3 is TGTGCCTGGAGCCTCTCAACGGGTAGGAGCACAGATACGCAGTATTTT.

CDR3 loop: CASSLVAGNQPQHF. The CDR3 DNA reads TGCGCCAGCAGCTTGGTTGCGGGCAATCAGCCCCAGCATTTT. The J gene is TRBJ1-5, the V gene TRBV5-1; D not certain. Looked up from germline, CDR1 is SGHRS and CDR2 is YFSETQ. The CDR3 length is 14 residues. Trimming removed 0 bases from V and 2 bases from J, with 6 bases in between.

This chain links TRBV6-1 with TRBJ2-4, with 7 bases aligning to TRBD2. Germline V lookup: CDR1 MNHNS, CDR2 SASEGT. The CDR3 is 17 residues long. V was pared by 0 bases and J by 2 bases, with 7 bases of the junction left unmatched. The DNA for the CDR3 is TGTGCCAGCAGTGAAGCCGCCATGGGGGGGACCAAAAACATTCAGTACTTC. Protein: CASSEAAMGGTKNIQYF.

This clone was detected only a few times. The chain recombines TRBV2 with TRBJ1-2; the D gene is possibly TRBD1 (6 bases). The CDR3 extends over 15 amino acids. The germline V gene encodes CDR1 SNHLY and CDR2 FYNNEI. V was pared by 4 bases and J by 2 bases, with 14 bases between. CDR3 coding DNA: TGTGCCAGCAGTGGACTACAGGGACCGAACTATGGCTACACCTTC. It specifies CASSGLQGPNYGYTF.